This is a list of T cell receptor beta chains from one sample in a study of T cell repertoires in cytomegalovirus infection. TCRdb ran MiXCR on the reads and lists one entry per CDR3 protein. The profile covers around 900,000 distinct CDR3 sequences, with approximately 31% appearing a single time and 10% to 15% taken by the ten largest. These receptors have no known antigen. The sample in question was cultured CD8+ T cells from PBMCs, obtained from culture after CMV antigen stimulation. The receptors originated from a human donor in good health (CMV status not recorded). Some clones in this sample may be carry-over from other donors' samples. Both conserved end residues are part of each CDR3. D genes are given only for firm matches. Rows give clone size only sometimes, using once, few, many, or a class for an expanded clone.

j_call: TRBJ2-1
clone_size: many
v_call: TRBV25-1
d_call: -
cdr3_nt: TGTGCCAGTAGTCGGGGGGAGCAGTTCTTC
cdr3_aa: CASSRGEQFF

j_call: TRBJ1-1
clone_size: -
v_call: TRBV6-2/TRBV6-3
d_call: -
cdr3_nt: TGTGCCAGCAAACAGAAGGTGAACACTGAAGCTTTCTTT
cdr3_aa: CASKQKVNTEAFF

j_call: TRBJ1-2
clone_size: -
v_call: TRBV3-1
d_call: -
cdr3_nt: TGTGCCAGCAGCCAAGACCGCCGAAATGGCTACACCTTC
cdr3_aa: CASSQDRRNGYTF

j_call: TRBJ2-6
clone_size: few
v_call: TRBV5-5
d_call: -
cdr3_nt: TGTGCCAGCAGCTTGGAGGTTGGGTCCCTCTCTGGGGCCAACGTCCTGACTTTC
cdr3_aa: CASSLEVGSLSGANVLTF

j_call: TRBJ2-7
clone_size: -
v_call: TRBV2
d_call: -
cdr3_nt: TGTGCCAGCAGTGAAGAGGTCTCCTACGAGCAGTACTTC
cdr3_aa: CASSEEVSYEQYF

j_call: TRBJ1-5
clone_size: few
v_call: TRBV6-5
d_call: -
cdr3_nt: TGTGCCAGCAGTGGTCGCAGCAATCAGCCCCAGCATTTT
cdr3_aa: CASSGRSNQPQHF

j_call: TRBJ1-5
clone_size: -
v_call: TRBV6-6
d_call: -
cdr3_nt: TGTGCCACCTCGGGGGTCCTTAGCAATCAGCCCCAGCATTTT
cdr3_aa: CATSGVLSNQPQHF

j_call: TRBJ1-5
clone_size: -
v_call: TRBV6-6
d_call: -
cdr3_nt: TGTGCCAGCAGTTACCGGCCCCTAGATCAGCCCCAGCATTTT
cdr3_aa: CASSYRPLDQPQHF

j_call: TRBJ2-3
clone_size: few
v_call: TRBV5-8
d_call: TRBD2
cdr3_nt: TGTGCCAGCAGCTACCCGGGACTAGCGGCAGATACGCAGTATTTT
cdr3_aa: CASSYPGLAADTQYF

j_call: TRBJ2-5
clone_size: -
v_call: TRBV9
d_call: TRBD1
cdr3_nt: TGTGCCAGCAGCGCCGAGGACAGGCAAGAGACCCAGTACTTC
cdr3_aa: CASSAEDRQETQYF

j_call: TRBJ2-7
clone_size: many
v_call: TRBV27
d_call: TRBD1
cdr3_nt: TGTGCCAGCAGTCCCGGGACAGGGTACTCCTACGAGCAGTACTTC
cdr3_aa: CASSPGTGYSYEQYF

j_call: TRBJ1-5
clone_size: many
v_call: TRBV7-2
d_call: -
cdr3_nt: TGTGCCAGCAGTCGCGCGGGCGTAAATCAGCCCCAGCATTTT
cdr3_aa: CASSRAGVNQPQHF

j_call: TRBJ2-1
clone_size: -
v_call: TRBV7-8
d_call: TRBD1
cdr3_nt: TGTGCCAGCAGCTTAGCGCCGGCAGGGGGTAATGAGCAGTTCTTC
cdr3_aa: CASSLAPAGGNEQFF

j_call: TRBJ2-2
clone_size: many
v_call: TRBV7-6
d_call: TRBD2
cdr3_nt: TGTGCCAGCAGCCCCGGGGTAGCGGGGGTAACGAACACCGGGGAGCTGTTTTTT
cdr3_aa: CASSPGVAGVTNTGELFF

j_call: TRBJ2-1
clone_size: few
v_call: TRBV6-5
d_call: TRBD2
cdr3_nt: TGTGCCAGCAGTTACTCCTATGTGGCGGGGGGGTCCCCCGACAATGAGCAGTTCTTC
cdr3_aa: CASSYSYVAGGSPDNEQFF

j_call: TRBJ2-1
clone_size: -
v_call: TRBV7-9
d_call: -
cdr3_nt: TGTGCCAGCAGTTCGTGGGGAGACAGTCCTAATGAGCAGTTCTTC
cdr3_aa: CASSSWGDSPNEQFF

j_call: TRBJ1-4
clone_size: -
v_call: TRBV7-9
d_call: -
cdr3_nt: TGTGCCAGCAGCCAGTCCGCAGGTGTCCCCCGTGAAAAACTGTTTTTT
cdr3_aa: CASSQSAGVPREKLFF

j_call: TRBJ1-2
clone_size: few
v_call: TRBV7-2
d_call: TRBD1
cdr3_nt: TGTGCCAGCAGCTTGACAGGGGCCGACTATGGCTACACCTTC
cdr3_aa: CASSLTGADYGYTF

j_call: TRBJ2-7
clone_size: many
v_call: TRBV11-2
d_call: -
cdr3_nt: TGTGCCAGCAGCTGGAGGGGGGAAGGGCGCGAGCAGTACTTC
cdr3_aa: CASSWRGEGREQYF

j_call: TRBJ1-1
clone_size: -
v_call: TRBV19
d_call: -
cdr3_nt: TGTGCCAGTAGTATAGTGCCGGGGGGCACTGAAGCTTTCTTT
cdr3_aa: CASSIVPGGTEAFF

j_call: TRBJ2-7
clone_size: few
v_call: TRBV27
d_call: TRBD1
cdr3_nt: TGTGCCAGCAGTCTCTACAGGGGGTCCTACGAGCAGTACTTC
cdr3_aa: CASSLYRGSYEQYF

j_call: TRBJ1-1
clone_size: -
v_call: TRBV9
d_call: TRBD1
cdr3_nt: TGTGCCAGCAGCGTCGGACAGGGGAAAACTGAAGCTTTCTTT
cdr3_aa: CASSVGQGKTEAFF

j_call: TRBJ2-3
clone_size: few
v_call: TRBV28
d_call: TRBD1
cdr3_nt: TGTGCCAGCAGCCTGCGCCGGGACAGGGGGACAGATACGCAGTATTTT
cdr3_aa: CASSLRRDRGTDTQYF

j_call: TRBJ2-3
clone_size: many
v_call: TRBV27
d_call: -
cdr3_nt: TGTGCCAGCAGTAGCACAGATACGCAGTATTTT
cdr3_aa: CASSSTDTQYF

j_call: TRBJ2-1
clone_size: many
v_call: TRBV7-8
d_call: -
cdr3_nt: TGTGCCAGCAGCGACAAGGTCTCCAATGAGCAGTTCTTC
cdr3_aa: CASSDKVSNEQFF

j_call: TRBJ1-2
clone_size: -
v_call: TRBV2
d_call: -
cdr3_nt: TGTGCCAGCATTTTTAGGGGTTATAATGGCTACACCTTC
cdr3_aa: CASIFRGYNGYTF

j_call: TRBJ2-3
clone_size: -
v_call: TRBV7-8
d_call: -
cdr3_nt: TGTGTCAGCAGCTTAGGAGTAGATACGCAGTATTTT
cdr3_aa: CVSSLGVDTQYF

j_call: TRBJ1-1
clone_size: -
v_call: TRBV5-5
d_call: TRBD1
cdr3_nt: TGTGCCAGCAGCTTGGCGACAGGGGCCGACAGATACACTGAAGCTTTCTTT
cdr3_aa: CASSLATGADRYTEAFF

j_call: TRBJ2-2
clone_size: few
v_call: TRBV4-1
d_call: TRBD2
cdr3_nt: TGCGCCAGCAGCCCTCGTAGCGGGGGGGCCGTGTGGAGTACCGGGGAGCTGTTTTTT
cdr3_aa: CASSPRSGGAVWSTGELFF

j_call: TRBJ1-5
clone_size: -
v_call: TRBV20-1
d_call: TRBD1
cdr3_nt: TGCAGTGCTAGAGAGGCAGGGGGCTATAGCAATCAGCCCCAGCATTTT
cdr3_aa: CSAREAGGYSNQPQHF

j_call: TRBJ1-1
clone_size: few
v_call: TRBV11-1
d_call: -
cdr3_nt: TGTGCCAGCCAACTTTTCTCCAACACTGAAGCTTTCTTT
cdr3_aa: CASQLFSNTEAFF

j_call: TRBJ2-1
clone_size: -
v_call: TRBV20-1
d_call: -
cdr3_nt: TGCAGTGCTAGAGAGGGGGCAGGCAATGAGCAGTTCTTC
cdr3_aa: CSAREGAGNEQFF

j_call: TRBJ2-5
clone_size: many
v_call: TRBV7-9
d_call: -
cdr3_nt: TGTGCCAGCAGCCCGGTACAAGAGACCCAGTACTTC
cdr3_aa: CASSPVQETQYF

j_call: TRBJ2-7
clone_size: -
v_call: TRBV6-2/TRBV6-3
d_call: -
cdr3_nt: TGTGCCAGCAGCGGACGGACCCTTTGGGAGCAGTACTTC
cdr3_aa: CASSGRTLWEQYF

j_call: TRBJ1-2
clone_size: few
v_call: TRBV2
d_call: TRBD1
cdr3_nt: TGTGCCATACAACTAATGGCAGGGGGCCCCAAAGACTATGGCTACACCTTC
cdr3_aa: CAIQLMAGGPKDYGYTF

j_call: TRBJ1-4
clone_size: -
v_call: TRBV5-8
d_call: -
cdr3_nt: TGTGCCAGCAGCTTGAGGCAGGGAAAGAAGTTTGCAACTAATGAAAAACTGTTTTTT
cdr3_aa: CASSLRQGKKFATNEKLFF

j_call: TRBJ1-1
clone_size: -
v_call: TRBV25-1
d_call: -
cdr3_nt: TGTGCCAGCAGGGTGGGGGGCTTGAACACTGAAGCTTTCTTT
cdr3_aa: CASRVGGLNTEAFF

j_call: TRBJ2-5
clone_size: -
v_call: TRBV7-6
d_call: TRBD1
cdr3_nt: TGTGCCAGCAGCTTAAGGCCAGGGGGCGAGACCCAGTACTTC
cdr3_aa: CASSLRPGGETQYF

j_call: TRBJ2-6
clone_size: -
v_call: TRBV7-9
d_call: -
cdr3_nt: TGTGCCAGCAGCCCCCCAGACAGCTCTGGGGCCAACGTCCTGACTTTC
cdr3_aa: CASSPPDSSGANVLTF

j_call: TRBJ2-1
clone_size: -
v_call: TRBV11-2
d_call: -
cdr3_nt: TGTGCCAGCAGCTTAGAAGGGGACTGGGACAATGAGCAGTTCTTC
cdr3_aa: CASSLEGDWDNEQFF

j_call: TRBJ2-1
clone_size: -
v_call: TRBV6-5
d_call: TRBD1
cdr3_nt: TGTGCCAGCAGTTACGATCCGAGAGGGGGCTTGTCCTACAATGAGCAGTTCTTC
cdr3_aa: CASSYDPRGGLSYNEQFF

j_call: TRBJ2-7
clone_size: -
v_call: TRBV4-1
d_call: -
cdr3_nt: TGCGCCAGCAGCCACCGGGACAAAGCCTACGAGCAGTACTTC
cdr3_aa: CASSHRDKAYEQYF

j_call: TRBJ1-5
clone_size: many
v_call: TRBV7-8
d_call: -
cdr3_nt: TGTGCCAGCAGCCCGGGTGGGGGCAGCCAGCCCCAGCATTTT
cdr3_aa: CASSPGGGSQPQHF

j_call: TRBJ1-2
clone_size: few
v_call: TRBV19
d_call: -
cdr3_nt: TGTGCCAGTAGTATATCGGATTCAAATGGCTACACCTTC
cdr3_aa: CASSISDSNGYTF

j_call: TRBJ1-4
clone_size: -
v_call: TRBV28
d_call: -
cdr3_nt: TGTGCCAGCAGTTTCTTTGTCGGCAATGAAAAACTGTTTTTT
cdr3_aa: CASSFFVGNEKLFF

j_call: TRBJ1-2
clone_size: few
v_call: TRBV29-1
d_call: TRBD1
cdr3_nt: TGCAGCGTTGAGACAGGGGGCAATGTCTATGGCTACACCTTC
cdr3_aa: CSVETGGNVYGYTF

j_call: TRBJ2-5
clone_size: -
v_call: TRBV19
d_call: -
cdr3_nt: TGTGTCAGTAGTGTAGGACAGAGGATGGGAGAGACCCAGTACTTC
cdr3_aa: CVSSVGQRMGETQYF

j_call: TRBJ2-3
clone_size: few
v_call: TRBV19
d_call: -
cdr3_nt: TGTGCCAGTAGTATAGTCGGTACAGATACGCAGTATTTT
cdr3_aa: CASSIVGTDTQYF

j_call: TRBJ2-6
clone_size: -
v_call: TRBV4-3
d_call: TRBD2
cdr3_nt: TGCACCAGCAGCCACGGACCGGGGGGACGCGGGGCCAACGTCCTGACTTTC
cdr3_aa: CTSSHGPGGRGANVLTF

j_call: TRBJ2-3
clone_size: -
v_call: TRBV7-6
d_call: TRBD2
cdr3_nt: TGTGCTAGCAGCTTACGACTAGCGGGGGGGCAAGATACGCAGTATTTT
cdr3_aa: CASSLRLAGGQDTQYF